The rows below give T cell receptor beta chains drawn from one sample of a study of blood T cell repertoires in COVID-19. Repertoires were generated with immunoSEQ multiplex PCR, while TCRdb's copy carries only in-frame clones and drops some. The sample yields around 240,000 clones, approximately 91% seen once. Source material: PBMCs or T cells enriched from blood (not recorded which). These receptors originate from a human donor in a cohort exposed to, infected with or recovered from COVID-19 (not recorded which). The donor label of this sample is uncertain. CDR3s include the opening cysteine and the closing phenylalanine or tryptophan. The D gene is left open where the match is weak. The listing skips clone size in some rows; elsewhere it reads once, few, many or a size class.

d_gene	v_gene	j_gene	abundance	CDR3nt	CDR3aa
TRBD1	TRBV2	TRBJ1-2	once	TGTGCCAGCACCCCCCCGGGACAGGGAATTAGCTACACCTTC	CASTPPGQGISYTF
NA	TRBV20-1	TRBJ1-1	NA	TGCAGTGCTAGTCCAGGATCGAACACTGAAGCTTTCTTT	CSASPGSNTEAFF
TRBD1	TRBV7-3	TRBJ1-6	once	TGTGCCAGCAGCTTAACCACCGGGACAGGTAATTCACCCCTCCACTTT	CASSLTTGTGNSPLHF
NA	TRBV7-8	TRBJ2-4	NA	TGTGCCAGCAGCTTAAGGGTGACAGGCCCTCCCACCAAAAACATTCAGTACTTC	CASSLRVTGPPTKNIQYF
NA	TRBV12-3/TRBV12-4	TRBJ1-2	once	TGTGCCAGCAGCCAGGCCCTCTATGGCTACACCTTC	CASSQALYGYTF
NA	TRBV29-1	TRBJ2-7	NA	TGCAGCGTTGAATCCGGGAGCTCCTACGAGCAGTACTTC	CSVESGSSYEQYF
NA	TRBV5-4	TRBJ2-2	NA	TGTGCCAGCAGCTTGGGGAATCGGGACACCGGGGAGCTGTTTTTT	CASSLGNRDTGELFF
NA	TRBV27	TRBJ1-1	NA	TGTGCCAGCAGTTTTACAGGGAGAGGGACTGAAGCTTTCTTT	CASSFTGRGTEAFF
TRBD1	TRBV19	TRBJ1-4	NA	TGTGCCAGTAGCACCGACAGGGGCGGGGAAAAACTGTTTTTT	CASSTDRGGEKLFF
NA	TRBV4-2	TRBJ2-2	NA	TGTGCCAGCAGCCAAGAACCAGGCTCGAACACCGGGGAGCTGTTTTTT	CASSQEPGSNTGELFF
TRBD1	TRBV6-5	TRBJ1-1	NA	TGTGCCAGCACAGGCGGGGACAGTGTATTCACTGAAGCTTTCTTT	CASTGGDSVFTEAFF
TRBD1	TRBV7-9	TRBJ1-2	NA	TGTGCCAGCAGCCCCTTAACGGGACAGGGGCCTCTCTATGGCTACACCTTC	CASSPLTGQGPLYGYTF
NA	TRBV18	TRBJ2-7	NA	TGTGCCAGCTCACCACTTTCCAGGGGCTCCTACGAGCAGTACTTC	CASSPLSRGSYEQYF
TRBD1	TRBV30	TRBJ1-2	NA	TGTGCCTGGAACAAACCTTTCCGACAGGGCGTGGCCTATGGCTACACCTTC	CAWNKPFRQGVAYGYTF
TRBD1	TRBV30	TRBJ1-1	NA	TGTGCCTGGATAACCGACAGGGTCAACACTGAAGCTTTCTTT	CAWITDRVNTEAFF
NA	TRBV18	TRBJ1-1	NA	TGTGCCAGCTCACCTGCCTCCCCTGGGACGCGGGGTGAAGCTTTCTTT	CASSPASPGTRGEAFF
NA	TRBV27	TRBJ1-3	NA	TGTGCCAGCAGCCGGAGGGGGGGGCAAGGAAACACCATATATTTT	CASSRRGGQGNTIYF
NA	TRBV30	TRBJ1-2	NA	TGTGCCTGGAGTGTAAGTCCAGTCTATGGCTACACCTTC	CAWSVSPVYGYTF
NA	TRBV2	TRBJ1-1	few	TGTGCCAGCAGTGAACAGGGGAGAACTGAAGCTTTCTTT	CASSEQGRTEAFF
TRBD2	TRBV7-2	TRBJ2-2	NA	TGTGCCAGCAGTTCTAGCGGGGGAACTAACACCGGGGAGCTGTTTTTT	CASSSSGGTNTGELFF
NA	TRBV5-5	TRBJ2-7	NA	TGTGCCAGCAGCTTGGTAAGGACAGACAACGAGCAGTACTTC	CASSLVRTDNEQYF
TRBD2	TRBV25-1	TRBJ2-1	NA	TGTGCCAGTGGAGAGGGCGGGGGGGCGAATGAGCAGTTCTTC	CASGEGGGANEQFF
NA	TRBV27	TRBJ1-1	NA	TGTGCCAGCAGTTTATGGGCGGGGTTGAACACTGAAGCTTTCTTT	CASSLWAGLNTEAFF
NA	TRBV5-1	TRBJ1-5	NA	TGCGCCAGCAGCCCCTCATCGGGGGGCAATCAGCCCCAGCATTTT	CASSPSSGGNQPQHF
TRBD1	TRBV29-1	TRBJ1-1	NA	TGCAGCGTTGAAGATGTGGACAGGGATATGAACACTGAAGCTTTCTTT	CSVEDVDRDMNTEAFF
NA	TRBV2	TRBJ1-2	NA	TGTGCCAGACAGGAACAGGGAATCGGCTACACCTTC	CARQEQGIGYTF
NA	TRBV7-9	TRBJ1-2	NA	TGTGCCAGCAGCCCCACGGGGAACTATGGCTACACCTTC	CASSPTGNYGYTF
TRBD2	TRBV5-1	TRBJ2-1	NA	TGCGCCAGCCATGGGACTAGCGGGGGGCGATCCTACAATGAGCAGTTCTTC	CASHGTSGGRSYNEQFF
NA	TRBV9	TRBJ1-2	NA	TGTGCCAGCAGCGTAAGGGGTGACTATGGCTACACCTTC	CASSVRGDYGYTF
NA	TRBV6-5	TRBJ1-1	NA	TGTGCCAGTGGGGAGGGGATCCGAAACACTGAAGCTTTCTTT	CASGEGIRNTEAFF
NA	TRBV2	TRBJ2-2	NA	TGTGCCAGCAGTGAGGGCGGGGACACCGGGGAGCTGTTTTTT	CASSEGGDTGELFF
NA	TRBV18	TRBJ1-4	once	TGTGCCAGCTCAGTAGACTTAAATGAAAAACTGTTTTTT	CASSVDLNEKLFF
TRBD1	TRBV30	TRBJ2-5	once	TGTGCCTGGAGTAAGGGGGCCGTGGGCGAGACCCAGTACTTC	CAWSKGAVGETQYF
NA	TRBV6-2/TRBV6-3	TRBJ1-1	NA	TGTGCCAGCAGTTACTTAGTCACTGAAGCTTTCTTT	CASSYLVTEAFF
NA	TRBV6-1	TRBJ1-2	NA	TGTGCCAGCAGTGAAGCGCGGCGCTTCTTC	CASSEARRFF
TRBD1	TRBV3-1/TRBV3-2	TRBJ1-2	NA	TGTGCCAGCAGGCCACGGGACAGGGACTATGGCTACACCTTC	CASRPRDRDYGYTF
NA	TRBV18	TRBJ2-7	NA	TGTGCCAGCTCACCCCTGCCGGGACTTTCGACCTACGAGCAGTACTTC	CASSPLPGLSTYEQYF
NA	TRBV6-5	TRBJ1-1	NA	TGTGCCAGCCACGGGGTCACTGAAGCTTTCTTT	CASHGVTEAFF
NA	TRBV12-3/TRBV12-4	TRBJ1-5	NA	TGTGCCAGCAGTTTACCGGGGGATCAGCCCCAGCATTTT	CASSLPGDQPQHF
NA	TRBV2	TRBJ2-6	NA	TGTGCCAGCAGTGGACTCAACTCTGGGGCCAACGTCCTGACTTTC	CASSGLNSGANVLTF